Below, 20 T cell receptor beta chains from the same sample are listed, as sequenced in a study of blood T cell repertoires in COVID-19. Profiled with immunoSEQ multiplex PCR; TCRdb holds only in-frame clones, not every one. The sample holds 300,000 to 450,000 clones, 85% to 90% seen once. Sequenced material: peripheral blood. The receptors shown here come from a human donor in a cohort sampled during active COVID-19.

This chain connects TRBV1 to TRBJ2-7; TRBD2, the table's D call, lacks a check against the DNA. TRBV1 is tagged as a pseudogene. The CDR3 extends over 17 amino acids. CDR3 sequence: CTSSQRKDGGVQYEQYF. The CDR3 nucleotides are TGCACCAGCAGCCAAAGAAAGGACGGGGGGGTTCAATACGAGCAGTACTTC.

This rearrangement joins TRBV3-1 (or the pseudogene TRBV3-2) to TRBJ2-2; TRBD2 matches 11 bases. The CDR3 is 15 amino acids. CDR1 is LGHDT, CDR2 YNNKEL, per germline (reference sequence). Unmatched junction bases numbered 8, after V lost 6 bases and J lost 8 bases. The CDR3 bases are TGTGCCAGCAGAGATAGCGGGAGGGCCAAGGGGGAGCTGTTTTTT. Protein product: CASRDSGRAKGELFF.

J is TRBJ1-1 and V is TRBV7-9, with D possibly being TRBD1 (5 bases). With 2 bases removed from V and 5 bases from J, the gap between germline ends came to 27 bases. The germline V gene encodes CDR1 SEHNR and CDR2 FQNEAQ (reference sequence). The CDR3 has 19 amino acids. CDR3 residues: CASSLISKTARSPNTEAFF. The CDR3 nucleotides are TGTGCCAGCAGCTTAATCTCGAAGACAGCTCGTTCCCCGAATACTGAAGCTTTCTTT.

The gene calls are TRBV9 and TRBJ2-1; 7 bases map to TRBD1. CDR3 length: 14 amino acids. The junction had 4 bases not matched to a gene; V was cut back by 2 bases and J by 5 bases. Germline V gene data show CDR1 as SGDLS and CDR2 as YYNGEE. In DNA, the CDR3 is TGTGCCAGCAGCGTCCCTGACAGGGACAATGAGCAGTTCTTC. This encodes CASSVPDRDNEQFF.

The chain uses TRBV2 and TRBJ1-1, with D possibly being TRBD1 (5 bases). The length of the CDR3 is 14 residues. V shed 6 bases and J shed 4 bases, with 15 bases lying between them. Germline assignment: CDR1 SNHLY and CDR2 FYNNEI. CDR3 region: CASRPRGGITEAFF. Written as DNA, the CDR3 is TGTGCCAGCAGACCCCGGGGGGGAATCACTGAAGCTTTCTTT. Using reference TRBV2 and TRBJ1-1 for the parts outside the CDR3, the full variable domain is EPEVTQTPSHQVTQMGQEVILRCVPISNHLYFYWYRQILGQKVEFLVSFYNNEISEKSEIFDDQFSVERPDGSNFTLKIRSTKLEDSAMYFCASRPRGGITEAFFGQGTRLTVV.

V gene TRBV5-6 combines with J gene TRBJ2-7; a weak D match, TRBD1 (5 bases). Germline V lookup: CDR1 SGHDT, CDR2 YYEEEE. V was pared by 3 bases and J by 2 bases, with 9 bases between. This CDR3 has 13 residues. The CDR3 loop reads CASSYTGTYEQYF. CDR3 coding DNA: TGTGCCAGCAGCTACACAGGAACCTACGAGCAGTACTTC.

V gene TRBV5-8 combines with J gene TRBJ2-3; tentatively, D is TRBD1 (6 bases). CDR1 is SGHTS, CDR2 YDEGEE, per germline. Trimming took off 0 bases at V and 6 bases at J, with 17 bases between the two ends. This CDR3 has 16 residues. CDR3 sequence reads: CASSLDGTPMGDTQYF. The CDR3 DNA is TGTGCCAGCAGCTTGGATGGGACACCGATGGGGGATACGCAGTATTTT. Looking up the rest from reference TRBV5-8 and TRBJ2-3 gives the full variable domain: EAGVTQSPTHLIKTRGQQATLRCSPISGHTSVYWYQQALGLGLQFLLWYDEGEERNRGNFPPRFSGRQFPNYSSELNVNALELEDSALYLCASSLDGTPMGDTQYFGPGTRLTVL.

The CDR3 nucleotides read TGTGCCAGCAGCTTAGCTGGGAGGGGCTACGAGCAGTACTTC. This encodes CASSLAGRGYEQYF. V usage is TRBV11-2 and J usage is TRBJ2-7; 7 bases match TRBD2. With 1 base clipped from V and 3 bases from J, the junction kept 3 bases outside the gene matches. The CDR3 is made up of 14 amino acids. Germline assignment: CDR1 SGHAT and CDR2 FQNNGV.

The rearrangement links TRBV25-1 to TRBJ2-3; tentative D call: TRBD2 (7 bases). This CDR3 spans 13 amino acids. V was clipped by 8 bases and J by 1 base, with 10 bases between them. Germline V gene data show CDR1 as MGHDK and CDR2 as SYGVNS. The CDR3 bases are TGTGCCAGCCTAGGGGGGGGCACAGATACGCAGTATTTT. Protein sequence: CASLGGGTDTQYF.

The chain's CDR3 is CASTPEGPGGPTDTQYF. In DNA form, the CDR3 reads TGTGCCAGCACCCCAGAAGGCCCGGGAGGGCCGACAGATACGCAGTATTTT. This chain links TRBV2 with TRBJ2-3; 8 positions match TRBD2. CDR3 length: 17 residues. CDR1 SNHLY and CDR2 FYNNEI come from the germline V gene. J was trimmed by 3 bases and V by 7 bases; bases with no gene match: 15. Full variable domain (outside the CDR3, taken from reference TRBV2 and TRBJ2-3): EPEVTQTPSHQVTQMGQEVILRCVPISNHLYFYWYRQILGQKVEFLVSFYNNEISEKSEIFDDQFSVERPDGSNFTLKIRSTKLEDSAMYFCASTPEGPGGPTDTQYFGPGTRLTVL.

The chain recombines TRBV7-9 with TRBJ2-2, with 10 bases matching TRBD2. CDR3 length: 18 amino acids. After removal of 5 bases from V and 9 bases from J, the junction contained 18 bases not matched to a gene. Germline values: CDR1 SEHNR, CDR2 FQNEAQ (reference sequence). This chain's CDR3 is CASSPKGLAGEVRRELFF. For the CDR3, the DNA is TGTGCCAGCAGCCCGAAGGGCCTAGCGGGAGAGGTACGCCGGGAGCTGTTTTTT.

This chain connects TRBV3-1 (or the pseudogene TRBV3-2) to TRBJ2-7, with a possible D match to TRBD2 (5 bases). The germline gives CDR1 LGHDT, CDR2 YNNKEL (reference sequence). This CDR3 is 13 amino acids long. Trimming removed 2 bases at V and 10 bases at J, with 15 bases between. DNA of the CDR3: TGTGCCAGCAGCCAAATTACTCGGGGTCGTCAGTACTTC. As protein: CASSQITRGRQYF.

The chain employs TRBV5-1 and TRBJ1-1; no reliable D call. Trimming took 0 bases from V and 3 from J, leaving 9 bases between them. Germline V gene sequence: CDR1 SGHRS, CDR2 YFSETQ. CDR3 size: 14 residues. DNA for the CDR3: TGCGCCAGCAGCTTGGGTCAGGTCGACACTGAAGCTTTCTTT. It yields the protein CASSLGQVDTEAFF.

This clone was found once. The chain couples TRBV5-1 to TRBJ2-7; TRBD2 matches at 8 bases. The germline gives CDR1 SGHRS, CDR2 YFSETQ. This CDR3 has 15 amino acids. V lost 0 bases to trimming and J lost 5 bases; unmatched junction nucleotides: 7. CDR3 sequence reads: CASSLGGLAVDEQYF. The CDR3 DNA reads as TGCGCCAGCAGCTTGGGAGGACTAGCTGTAGACGAGCAGTACTTC.

This clone showed up many times. The V and J genes are TRBV2 and TRBJ2-1; D is uncertain. The CDR3 covers 12 residues. The germline CDR1 and CDR2 sequences are SNHLY and FYNNEI. V gave up 5 bases and J gave up 8 bases, with 10 bases separating them. The CDR3 loop reads CASSPSSHEQFF. The CDR3 region has the DNA TGTGCCAGCAGTCCTAGTTCCCATGAGCAGTTCTTC.

The CDR3 loop is CASRLAGSRNEQFF. CDR3 nucleotide sequence: TGCGCCAGCAGACTAGCGGGATCGCGCAATGAGCAGTTCTTC. This chain uses TRBV4-1 with TRBJ2-1; TRBD2 agrees at 10 bases. From germline, CDR1 is MGHRA and CDR2 YSYEKL. CDR3 size: 14 residues. V lost 6 bases, J lost 6 bases, and 5 bases stayed unmatched.

The J gene is TRBJ1-1, the V gene TRBV2; D might be TRBD1 (5 bases). CDR1 is SNHLY, CDR2 FYNNEI, per germline. Trimming took 7 bases from V and 5 from J, leaving 20 bases between them. CDR3 length: 15 amino acids. In DNA, the CDR3 is TGTGCCAGCACTAGGGAGGGGCAAGGGAGTACTGAAGCTTTCTTT. Its protein product is CASTREGQGSTEAFF.

The rearrangement joins TRBV4-1 to TRBJ2-7; 8 bases match TRBD1. CDR1 is MGHRA and CDR2 is YSYEKL in the germline V gene. The CDR3 runs to 15 residues. The trim removed 0 bases at V and 5 bases at J, leaving 6 bases unmatched. The DNA of the CDR3 is TGCGCCAGCAGCCAAGATCGCAGGGGGCTGAACGAGCAGTACTTC. Translation: CASSQDRRGLNEQYF.

This chain connects TRBV11-2 to TRBJ2-2, with no clear D. The CDR3 runs 15 residues. From germline, CDR1 is SGHAT and CDR2 FQNNGV. The V and J ends lost 3 bases and 0 bases respectively, with 8 bases between them. The CDR3 loop is CASSFLRSNTGELFF. The CDR3, as DNA: TGTGCCAGCAGCTTCCTGAGATCGAACACCGGGGAGCTGTTTTTT.

J is TRBJ2-3 and V is TRBV7-9; 7 nucleotides align to TRBD2. Trimming cost V 1 base and J 4 bases; bases outside gene matches: 2. The CDR3 contains 14 residues. Germline CDR1 and CDR2: SEHNR and FQNEAQ (reference sequence). In DNA form, the CDR3 reads TGTGCCAGCAGCTTAGAGGGGAGGGCAGATACGCAGTATTTT. Residues: CASSLEGRADTQYF.